These 5 T cell receptor beta chains were sequenced from one sample in a study of cytomegalovirus exposure and HLA in healthy donors. The protocol was immunoSEQ multiplex PCR, while the TCRdb copy is restricted to in-frame clones and leaves out a portion. The table lists approximately 150,000 clones, around nine tenths of them singletons. Sequenced sample: PBMCs. These receptors all come from a woman aged 25 to 39 in good health and CMV-seronegative.

The chain has TRBV6-5 and TRBJ1-2; 8 bases agree with TRBD1. V lost 7 bases to trimming and J lost 5 bases; unmatched junction nucleotides: 9. This CDR3 contains 14 residues. Germline V lookup: CDR1 MNHEY, CDR2 SVGAGI. CDR3 nucleotides: TGTGCCAGCACCAGGGGGACAGGTCTATATGGCTACACCTTC. Translation gives CASTRGTGLYGYTF.

This chain connects TRBV19 to TRBJ2-1; TRBD1 matches at 9 bases. The CDR3 consists of 14 residues. The germline V gene has CDR1 LNHDA and CDR2 SQIVND (reference sequence). J lost 8 bases, V lost 4 bases, and 6 bases had no gene match. CDR3 in amino acids: CASSRGTGSDEQFF. The DNA of the CDR3 is TGTGCCAGTAGTAGAGGGACAGGGTCCGATGAGCAGTTCTTC.

This sequence joins TRBV5-6 and TRBJ1-2; D is unresolved. Germline V lookup: CDR1 SGHDT, CDR2 YYEEEE. Trimming pared 4 bases from V and 0 bases from J, leaving 7 bases between. There are 13 residues in the CDR3. The CDR3: CASSAISNYGYTF. The CDR3 DNA sequence: TGTGCCAGCAGCGCGATCTCTAACTATGGCTACACCTTC.

The V call is TRBV5-5, the J call TRBJ1-1; D gene ambiguous. This CDR3 region has 11 residues. The germline V and J ends were trimmed by 0 bases and 7 bases, with 4 bases remaining between them. Germline V gene lookup returns CDR1 SGHKS and CDR2 YYEKEE (reference sequence). CDR3 coding DNA: TGTGCCAGCAGCTTGGGGAGTGAAGCTTTCTTT. Encoded protein: CASSLGSEAFF. Based on the CDR3 plus reference TRBV5-5 and TRBJ1-1, the full variable domain is DAGVTQSPTHLIKTRGQQVTLRCSPISGHKSVSWYQQVLGQGPQFIFQYYEKEERGRGNFPDRFSARQFPNYSSELNVNALLLGDSALYLCASSLGSEAFFGQGTRLTVV.

This clone was recorded a few times. The chain employs TRBV15 and TRBJ2-2; weak D call: TRBD1 (6 bases). There are 12 residues in the CDR3. Per germline, CDR1 LNHNV and CDR2 YYDKDF (reference sequence). V lost 5 bases, J lost 6 bases, and 7 bases lay in between. The CDR3 nucleotides are TGTGCCACCAGCGGGGGCTCCGGGGAGCTGTTTTTT. Translated, it gives CATSGGSGELFF.